A single sample gave rise to the 10 T cell receptor beta chains below, sequenced in a study of PD-L1 blockade in urothelial cancer. The time point is: pretreatment peripheral blood. Measured with immunoSEQ multiplex PCR; TCRdb has only the in-frame clones, and not every one. Here the sample spans around 66,000 clones, approximately 80% being singletons. The input for sequencing was PBMCs, taken around atezolizumab (anti-PD-L1) treatment. These receptors were collected from a man between 65 and 79 years old with urothelial cancer.

J is TRBJ2-5 and V is TRBV7-2; the D gene is possibly TRBD1 (5 bases). The V gene lost 5 bases and the J gene lost 5 bases, with 18 bases spanning the gap. There are 15 residues in the CDR3. The germline V gene encodes CDR1 SGHTA and CDR2 FQGNSA. CDR3 DNA: TGTGCCAGCAGCCCCGACCCAGGGTTAGACGAGACCCAGTACTTC. This codes for CASSPDPGLDETQYF.

The V gene is TRBV19, the J gene TRBJ1-2, with unresolved D. The CDR3 runs to 16 residues. Trimming removed 3 bases from V and 2 bases from J, with 16 bases in between. The germline V gene encodes CDR1 LNHDA and CDR2 SQIVND (reference sequence). CDR3: CASSIPRAELNYGYTF. The CDR3 region has the DNA TGTGCCAGTAGTATCCCGCGGGCTGAGTTGAACTATGGCTACACCTTC.

This rearrangement joins TRBV6-1 to TRBJ1-2; a possible D gene is TRBD1 (5 bases). CDR3 size: 13 residues. Germline-derived CDR1 and CDR2 are MNHNS and SASEGT. Trimming took 6 bases from V and 7 from J, leaving 15 bases between them. The CDR3 here is CASRTGGGGGYTF. Written as DNA, the CDR3 is TGTGCCAGCAGAACAGGCGGCGGGGGTGGCTACACCTTC.

This rearrangement joins TRBV7-8 to TRBJ2-2; D may be TRBD2 (5 bases). Germline CDR1 and CDR2: SGHVS and FQNEAQ. Trimming stripped 3 bases from V and 1 base from J, with 12 bases between. The CDR3 covers 16 residues. CDR3 bases: TGTGCCAGCAGCTTTTCACTAGGGCGGAACACCGGGGAGCTGTTTTTT. Protein: CASSFSLGRNTGELFF.

CDR3 amino acids: CASSLMSSYEQYF. CDR3 coding DNA: TGTGCCAGCAGCCTGATGAGCTCCTACGAGCAGTACTTC. This chain links TRBV5-6 with TRBJ2-7; D unresolved. The germline CDR1 and CDR2 sequences are SGHDT and YYEEEE. This CDR3 is 13 amino acids long. The germline V and J ends were trimmed by 4 bases and 0 bases, with 8 bases remaining between them.

This CDR3 reads CASSFPSTDRMNTEAFF. The CDR3 bases are TGTGCCAGCAGTTTTCCTTCCACAGACAGAATGAACACTGAAGCTTTCTTT. The chain combines TRBV28 with TRBJ1-1; perhaps TRBD1 as D (5 bases). Germline CDR1 is MDHEN and CDR2 is SYDVKM. The CDR3 is 17 residues long. V was cut by 3 bases and J by 0 bases, with 17 bases left in between.

The V call is TRBV7-7, the J call TRBJ1-1; a possible D gene is TRBD1 (5 bases). This CDR3 comprises 13 residues. V was clipped by 1 base and J by 7 bases, with 10 bases between them. Per the germline V gene, CDR1 is SSHAT and CDR2 is FNYEAQ (reference sequence). CDR3 coding DNA: TGTGCCAGCAGCTTAGATCGGGGGAGTGAAGCTTTCTTT. Its protein product is CASSLDRGSEAFF.

The chain couples TRBV7-2 to TRBJ1-2, with TRBD1 identical over 7 bases. The germline V gene encodes CDR1 SGHTA and CDR2 FQGNSA. The CDR3 extends over 14 amino acids. With V trimmed by 7 bases and J by 6 bases, 11 bases remained unmatched. In DNA, the CDR3 is TGTGCCAGCACCACGACAGGGTACGGGGATGGCTACACCTTC. It translates to CASTTTGYGDGYTF.

The chain couples TRBV9 to TRBJ1-2; 7 bases agree with TRBD1. The V gene end was trimmed by 3 bases and the J gene end by 1 base; junction bases not matched to a gene: 9. Germline values: CDR1 SGDLS, CDR2 YYNGEE. The CDR3 is 16 residues long. CDR3 nucleotides: TGTGCCAGCAGCGAGCCCCGGGACAGAGTTAACTATGGCTACACCTTC. Amino acids: CASSEPRDRVNYGYTF. The full variable domain, in which reference TRBV9 and TRBJ1-2 provide the parts outside the CDR3, is DSGVTQTPKHLITATGQRVTLRCSPRSGDLSVYWYQQSLDQGLQFLIQYYNGEERAKGNILERFSAQQFPDLHSELNLSSLELGDSALYFCASSEPRDRVNYGYTFGSGTRLTVV.

Only one count was recorded for this clone. The chain is built from TRBV19 and TRBJ2-1; 9 bases match TRBD2. The ends lost 3 bases at V and 9 bases at J; junction bases unmatched: 6. The CDR3 covers 14 residues. Germline CDR1 is LNHDA and CDR2 is SQIVND (reference sequence). In nucleotides, the CDR3 is TGTGCCAGTAGTATGCGCGGGAGGGCGGGTGAGCAGTTCTTC. Protein sequence: CASSMRGRAGEQFF. Combining the CDR3 with reference TRBV19 and TRBJ2-1 gives the whole variable domain DGGITQSPKYLFRKEGQNVTLSCEQNLNHDAMYWYRQDPGQGLRLIYYSQIVNDFQKGDIAEGYSVSREKKESFPLTVTSAQKNPTAFYLCASSMRGRAGEQFFGPGTRLTVL.